This T cell receptor (beta chain) was sequenced during a study of a mutant IDH1 vaccine in newly diagnosed glioma. Study context: Averaging around 42 years of age, treated patients were about 62% male and about 38% female. Most patients had received both radiotherapy and temozolomide, the prior options being radiotherapy, temozolomide, or both.

As to time point: baseline, week 1 (first vaccination visit). The treatment was: pre-vaccination baseline after standard-of-care therapy. The data were produced by immunoSEQ multiplex PCR, yet TCRdb's version contains in-frame clones alone and is incomplete. The sample lists about 67,000 clones, more than 70% occurring once. General study points: Changes in top peripheral clonotypes did not appear linked to pseudoprogression.

On this clone: Its antigen is unknown.

The sequence was obtained from a woman under 30 with glioma. Some clones in this sample may be carry-over from other donors' samples. The source was peripheral blood mononuclear cells (PBMCs), collected from a glioma patient treated with radiotherapy, temozolomide or both.

The CDR3 reads CASSGRDYHSGANVLTF. CDR3 nucleotide sequence: TGTGCCAGCAGCGGCCGGGACTACCACTCTGGGGCCAACGTCCTGACTTTC. The chain joins TRBV9 to TRBJ2-6; TRBD2 matches 7 bases. The CDR3 covers 17 residues. The junction had 6 bases not matched to a gene; V was cut back by 3 bases and J by 0 bases. Per germline, CDR1 SGDLS and CDR2 YYNGEE. Combining the CDR3 with reference TRBV9 and TRBJ2-6 gives the whole variable domain DSGVTQTPKHLITATGQRVTLRCSPRSGDLSVYWYQQSLDQGLQFLIQYYNGEERAKGNILERFSAQQFPDLHSELNLSSLELGDSALYFCASSGRDYHSGANVLTFGAGSRLTVL.